This TCR beta chain is drawn from a study of T cell changes during pregnancy in multiple sclerosis. CDR1 and CDR2 (germline): SGDLS, YYNGEE. The CDR3 covers 15 residues. V gave up 0 bases and J gave up 2 bases, with 12 bases separating them. Only in-frame clones appear in the TCRdb table, and some are missing; sequencing was by immunoSEQ multiplex PCR. The sample consists of about 72,000 clones, 91% of them appearing once. The chain uses TRBV9 and TRBJ2-7; the D gene is possibly TRBD2 (6 bases). Here the sequenced sample was peripheral blood, taken in the third trimester of pregnancy. This TCR came from a female donor in good health, enrolled as a control in a pregnancy study. The CDR3 sequence: CASSVGGDFTYEQYF. The CDR3 DNA sequence: TGTGCCAGCAGCGTAGGGGGGGACTTTACCTACGAGCAGTACTTC. The whole variable domain, filled in from reference TRBV9 and TRBJ2-7, reads DSGVTQTPKHLITATGQRVTLRCSPRSGDLSVYWYQQSLDQGLQFLIQYYNGEERAKGNILERFSAQQFPDLHSELNLSSLELGDSALYFCASSVGGDFTYEQYFGPGTRLTVT.